The 27 T cell receptor beta chains reported below all come from one sample, sequenced in a study of blood T cell repertoires in COVID-19. Produced via immunoSEQ multiplex PCR; TCRdb's table is partial and in-frame only. This table has roughly 140,000 clones, roughly nine tenths appearing once. Sequencing was carried out using peripheral blood. The receptors stem from a woman in her fifties or sixties with active COVID-19.

The CDR3 DNA sequence: TGTGCCAGCAGTAAGAGACAGGGTGGCACCGGGGAGCTGTTTTTT. It translates to CASSKRQGGTGELFF. The J gene is TRBJ2-2, the V gene TRBV7-3; 7 positions match TRBD1. Per germline, CDR1 SGHTA and CDR2 FQGTGA. V trimming: 6 bases; J trimming: 4 bases; junction bases outside the gene matches: 8. The CDR3 is 15 amino acids. Based on the CDR3 plus reference TRBV7-3 and TRBJ2-2, the full variable domain is GAGVSQTPSNKVTEKGKYVELRCDPISGHTALYWYRQSLGQGPEFLIYFQGTGAADDSGLPNDRFFAVRPEGSVSTLKIQRTERGDSAVYLCASSKRQGGTGELFFGEGSRLTVL.

V usage is TRBV5-4 and J usage is TRBJ2-7; 9 bases match TRBD1. This CDR3 contains 17 residues. Trimming at V came to 3 bases and at J to 5 bases, leaving 15 bases not matched to a gene. Germline V gene sequence: CDR1 SGHNT, CDR2 YYREEE (reference sequence). The CDR3 sequence is CASSSDRGKVWRHEQYF. The CDR3 DNA is TGTGCCAGCAGCTCGGACAGGGGCAAGGTGTGGCGGCACGAGCAGTACTTC.

The CDR3 DNA reads TGTGCCAGCAGCTTTCCGGACAGGCGCCAAGAGACCCAGTACTTC. This encodes CASSFPDRRQETQYF. The chain has TRBV7-9 and TRBJ2-5; TRBD1 agrees at 7 bases. CDR1 SEHNR and CDR2 FQNEAQ come from the germline V gene (reference sequence). V lost 3 bases to trimming and J lost 1 base; unmatched junction nucleotides: 5. The CDR3 extends over 15 amino acids. The full variable domain, completed using reference TRBV7-9 and TRBJ2-5, is DTGVSQNPRHKITKRGQNVTFRCDPISEHNRLYWYRQTLGQGPEFLTYFQNEAQLEKSRLLSDRFSAERPKGSFSTLEIQRTEQGDSAMYLCASSFPDRRQETQYFGPGTRLLVL.

This sequence joins TRBV30 and TRBJ2-2, with 13 bases lining up with TRBD2. Trimming took 2 bases from V and 7 from J; bases not matched to a gene: 7. This CDR3 spans 16 amino acids. Germline CDR1 is GTSNPN and CDR2 is SVGIG (reference sequence). The CDR3 reads CAWSWTSGRKVGELFF. CDR3 sequence (DNA): TGTGCCTGGAGTTGGACTAGCGGGAGAAAGGTCGGGGAGCTGTTTTTT.

The sample holds a few counts of this clone. The CDR3 coding sequence is TGTGCCAGCAGCGCCGTGACAGGGGATTATGGCTACACCTTC. Translating it yields CASSAVTGDYGYTF. The gene calls are TRBV9 and TRBJ1-2; TRBD1 agrees at 8 bases. The CDR3 runs to 14 residues. The J segment lost 5 bases and the V segment lost 3 bases, leaving 6 bases of the junction unmatched. CDR1 is SGDLS and CDR2 is YYNGEE in the germline V gene. Filled out from reference TRBV9 and TRBJ1-2, the complete variable domain reads DSGVTQTPKHLITATGQRVTLRCSPRSGDLSVYWYQQSLDQGLQFLIQYYNGEERAKGNILERFSAQQFPDLHSELNLSSLELGDSALYFCASSAVTGDYGYTFGSGTRLTVV.

The chain combines TRBV4-2 with TRBJ2-2; D is possibly TRBD2 (6 bases). The CDR3 extends over 15 amino acids. CDR1 and CDR2 from the germline V gene are LGHNA and YNFKEQ. With 0 bases removed from V and 8 bases from J, the gap between germline ends came to 13 bases. CDR3 loop: CASSQDRRGGGELFF. The CDR3 nucleotides read TGTGCCAGCAGCCAAGATCGTAGGGGAGGAGGGGAGCTGTTTTTT.

This clone has only one observation. The chain recombines TRBV29-1 with TRBJ2-3; D might be TRBD1 (6 bases). Germline CDR1 is SQVTM and CDR2 is ANQGSEA. The germline V and J ends were trimmed by 8 bases and 2 bases, with 14 bases remaining between them. The CDR3 contains 13 residues. CDR3 bases: TGCAGCCTATCCCAGGGGACCACAGATACGCAGTATTTT. Its protein is CSLSQGTTDTQYF.

This clone was seen only once. The rearrangement uses TRBV7-2 and TRBJ2-5; D is perhaps TRBD1 (5 bases). The CDR3 totals 14 residues. Germline V gene lookup returns CDR1 SGHTA and CDR2 FQGNSA. Trimming shortened V by 5 bases and J by 5 bases, and 15 bases separated the two germline ends. The CDR3 region is CASSPPAGWETQYF. CDR3 nucleotides: TGTGCCAGCAGCCCCCCCGCAGGGTGGGAGACCCAGTACTTC.

The V gene is TRBV4-3, the J gene TRBJ2-5, with 8 bases aligning to TRBD2. This CDR3 is 15 amino acids long. The ends lost 1 base at V and 9 bases at J; junction bases unmatched: 10. The germline CDR1 and CDR2 sequences are LGHNA and YSLEER. CDR3 residues: CASSQGYGRAEAQYF. The CDR3 DNA reads as TGCGCCAGCAGCCAAGGGTACGGGAGGGCCGAGGCCCAGTACTTC.

This clone came up once. The chain couples TRBV4-2 to TRBJ2-4; 8 nucleotides agree with TRBD2. Germline assignment: CDR1 LGHNA and CDR2 YNFKEQ. The CDR3 consists of 16 residues. Trimming removed 4 bases from V and 5 bases from J; junction bases left unmatched: 10. This chain's CDR3 is CASSPRLASRENIQYF. CDR3 coding DNA: TGTGCCAGCAGCCCGCGACTAGCGTCACGGGAAAACATTCAGTACTTC.

This chain joins TRBV7-9 and TRBJ1-1, with 10 nucleotides matching TRBD1. Germline CDR1 SEHNR, CDR2 FQNEAQ (reference sequence). The V gene end was trimmed by 5 bases and the J gene end by 4 bases; junction bases not matched to a gene: 4. The CDR3 totals 14 residues. CDR3 nucleotide sequence: TGTGCCAGCAGCCCGGGACAGGGGATCACTGAAGCTTTCTTT. Encoded protein: CASSPGQGITEAFF.

This chain links TRBV18 with TRBJ1-1; TRBD1 matches at 9 bases. Per germline, CDR1 KGHSH and CDR2 LQKENI. This CDR3 spans 14 amino acids. Unmatched junction bases numbered 6, after V lost 4 bases and J lost 6 bases. CDR3 nucleotides: TGTGCCAGCTCACGGGACAGGGAGAAGGCTGAAGCTTTCTTT. Translating gives CASSRDREKAEAFF.

This chain connects TRBV29-1 to TRBJ2-5, with 8 bases aligning to TRBD1. Unmatched junction bases numbered 2, after V lost 7 bases and J lost 1 base. CDR1 is SQVTM, CDR2 ANQGSEA, per germline. The CDR3 extends over 12 amino acids. The CDR3 here is CSGTGFQETQYF. For the CDR3, the DNA is TGCAGCGGGACAGGGTTCCAAGAGACCCAGTACTTC.

V gene TRBV6-5 combines with J gene TRBJ1-5, with 7 bases identical to TRBD1. Germline loops: CDR1 MNHEY, CDR2 SVGAGI. This CDR3 has 14 residues. Trimming took 6 bases from V and 7 from J; bases not matched to a gene: 9. The CDR3 coding sequence is TGTGCCAGCAGCCTCAGCCGACAGGGACAGCCCCAGCATTTT. It translates to CASSLSRQGQPQHF.

The chain uses TRBV2 and TRBJ1-2; no clear D gene. Trimming shortened V by 8 bases and J by 1 base, and 14 bases separated the two germline ends. CDR3 length: 14 residues. CDR1 SNHLY and CDR2 FYNNEI come from the germline V gene. The CDR3 DNA sequence: TGTGCCAGCCGGAATTCCAGGAATAACTATGGCTACACCTTC. Translation gives CASRNSRNNYGYTF.

Only one count was recorded for this clone. The chain joins TRBV27 to TRBJ2-1; possibly TRBD2 for D (5 bases). Trimming stripped 8 bases from V and 2 bases from J, with 13 bases between. The CDR3 has 14 amino acids. CDR1 and CDR2 (germline): MNHEY, SMNVEV (reference sequence). CDR3 loop: CASGGGLTYNEQFF. As DNA, the CDR3 is TGTGCCAGCGGAGGAGGATTAACCTACAATGAGCAGTTCTTC.

This clone showed up just a few times. This chain links TRBV7-9 with TRBJ1-2; 9 nucleotides match TRBD1. Trimming cost V 3 bases and J 4 bases; bases outside gene matches: 3. CDR3 length: 14 amino acids. Looked up from germline, CDR1 is SEHNR and CDR2 is FQNEAQ (reference sequence). CDR3 nucleotide sequence: TGTGCCAGCAGCTTCCAGGGACAGGGCTATGGCTACACCTTC. It codes for CASSFQGQGYGYTF.

The rearrangement uses TRBV27 and TRBJ1-5; D remains ambiguous. The V end lost 4 bases, the J end lost 5 bases, and 3 bases lay between the germline ends. Germline V gene data show CDR1 as MNHEY and CDR2 as SMNVEV (reference sequence). The CDR3 consists of 11 residues. The CDR3 here is CASSSYQPQHF. The CDR3 DNA follows: TGTGCCAGCAGTTCCTATCAGCCCCAGCATTTT.

The chain joins TRBV5-4 to TRBJ2-3, with 9 bases lining up with TRBD2. This CDR3 comprises 15 residues. V trimming: 4 bases; J trimming: 2 bases; junction bases outside the gene matches: 5. CDR1 SGHNT and CDR2 YYREEE come from the germline V gene (reference sequence). CDR3 amino acids: CASSRRGGATDTQYF. The CDR3 DNA sequence: TGTGCCAGCAGCCGACGCGGGGGGGCCACAGATACGCAGTATTTT.

V and J are TRBV7-9 and TRBJ2-5, with 8 bases that match TRBD1. The germline gives CDR1 SEHNR, CDR2 FQNEAQ (reference sequence). The CDR3 has 15 residues. J gave up 1 base and V 1 base, and 2 bases lay outside the gene matches. The CDR3 sequence: CASSLGTGFQETQYF. The CDR3, as DNA: TGTGCCAGCAGCTTAGGGACAGGGTTCCAAGAGACCCAGTACTTC. The full variable domain, in which reference TRBV7-9 and TRBJ2-5 provide the parts outside the CDR3, is DTGVSQNPRHKITKRGQNVTFRCDPISEHNRLYWYRQTLGQGPEFLTYFQNEAQLEKSRLLSDRFSAERPKGSFSTLEIQRTEQGDSAMYLCASSLGTGFQETQYFGPGTRLLVL.

The V gene is TRBV5-6, the J gene TRBJ2-1; 8 nucleotides line up with TRBD1. Germline-derived CDR1 and CDR2 are SGHDT and YYEEEE. Trimming took 2 bases from V and 6 from J; bases not matched to a gene: 4. The CDR3 covers 14 residues. The CDR3 reads CASSFGQGSNEQFF. The CDR3 DNA sequence: TGTGCCAGCAGCTTCGGACAGGGAAGCAATGAGCAGTTCTTC. The variable domain in full, with the rest retrieved from reference TRBV5-6 and TRBJ2-1, is DAGVTQSPTHLIKTRGQQVTLRCSPKSGHDTVSWYQQALGQGPQFIFQYYEEEERQRGNFPDRFSGHQFPNYSSELNVNALLLGDSALYLCASSFGQGSNEQFFGPGTRLTVL.

The V call is TRBV7-2, the J call TRBJ2-3; 7 bases match TRBD2. The V and J ends lost 3 bases and 1 base, in that order; junction bases with no gene match: 4. The CDR3 has 15 residues. Germline values: CDR1 SGHTA, CDR2 FQGNSA. The CDR3 DNA is TGTGCCAGCAGCTTCCAGGGACTACGCACAGATACGCAGTATTTT. It codes for CASSFQGLRTDTQYF.

V and J are TRBV29-1 and TRBJ2-5; 10 positions agree with TRBD2. Trimming removed 4 bases from V and 4 bases from J; junction bases left unmatched: 12. Per germline, CDR1 SQVTM and CDR2 ANQGSEA. The CDR3 is 16 residues long. In DNA form, the CDR3 reads TGCAGCGTTGCGGGAGCGGGAGGGCCGTCATCAGAGACCCAGTACTTC. Translation gives CSVAGAGGPSSETQYF. The full variable domain, with the rest looked up from reference TRBV29-1 and TRBJ2-5, is SAVISQKPSRDICQRGTSLTIQCQVDSQVTMMFWYRQQPGQSLTLIATANQGSEATYESGFVIDKFPISRPNLTFSTLTVSNMSPEDSSIYLCSVAGAGGPSSETQYFGPGTRLLVL.

The genes are TRBV7-2 and TRBJ2-3, with D unclear. This CDR3 comprises 15 residues. Germline CDR1 and CDR2: SGHTA and FQGNSA. Trimming removed 5 bases at V and 7 bases at J, with 19 bases between. This CDR3 is CASSLSPSPGHTQYF. In DNA, the CDR3 is TGTGCCAGCAGCCTATCCCCTTCCCCTGGGCATACGCAGTATTTT.

This clone was observed once. The CDR3 reads CATSDLTGYGYTF. CDR3 DNA sequence: TGTGCCACCAGTGATTTAACCGGTTATGGCTACACCTTC. J is TRBJ1-2 and V is TRBV24-1, with D unclear. Germline-derived CDR1 and CDR2 are KGHDR and SFDVKD. V was shortened by 1 base and J by 5 bases, with 7 bases between the two germline ends. This CDR3 region has 13 residues.

This clone was detected once. The chain links TRBV7-6 to TRBJ2-2, with 7 nucleotides matching TRBD1. V trimming: 6 bases; J trimming: 4 bases; junction bases outside the gene matches: 5. The V gene's germline CDR1 is SGHVS and CDR2 FNYEAQ. The CDR3 has 14 amino acids. In DNA, the CDR3 is TGTGCCAGCAGAAGACAGGGCAGCACCGGGGAGCTGTTTTTT. Amino acid sequence: CASRRQGSTGELFF.

The chain links TRBV28 to TRBJ1-5; D remains unclear. Germline lookup yields CDR1 MDHEN and CDR2 SYDVKM. V dropped 3 bases and J dropped 7 bases, with 7 bases sitting between them. This CDR3 has 12 amino acids. The CDR3 reads CASSFASQPQHF. The CDR3, as DNA: TGTGCCAGCAGTTTTGCGAGCCAGCCCCAGCATTTT.